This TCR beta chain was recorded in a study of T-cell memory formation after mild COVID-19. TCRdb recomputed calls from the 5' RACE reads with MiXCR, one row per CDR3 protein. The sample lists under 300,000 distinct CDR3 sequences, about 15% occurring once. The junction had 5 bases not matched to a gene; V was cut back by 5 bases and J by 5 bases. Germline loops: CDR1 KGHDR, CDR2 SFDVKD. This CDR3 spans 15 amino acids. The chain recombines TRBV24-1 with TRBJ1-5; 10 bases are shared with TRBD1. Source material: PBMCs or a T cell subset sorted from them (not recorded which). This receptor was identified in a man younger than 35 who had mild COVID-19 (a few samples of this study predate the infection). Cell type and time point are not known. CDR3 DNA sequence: TGTGCCACCAGTGGGACAGGGGGTTCTTATCAGCCCCAGCATTTT. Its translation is CATSGTGGSYQPQHF.